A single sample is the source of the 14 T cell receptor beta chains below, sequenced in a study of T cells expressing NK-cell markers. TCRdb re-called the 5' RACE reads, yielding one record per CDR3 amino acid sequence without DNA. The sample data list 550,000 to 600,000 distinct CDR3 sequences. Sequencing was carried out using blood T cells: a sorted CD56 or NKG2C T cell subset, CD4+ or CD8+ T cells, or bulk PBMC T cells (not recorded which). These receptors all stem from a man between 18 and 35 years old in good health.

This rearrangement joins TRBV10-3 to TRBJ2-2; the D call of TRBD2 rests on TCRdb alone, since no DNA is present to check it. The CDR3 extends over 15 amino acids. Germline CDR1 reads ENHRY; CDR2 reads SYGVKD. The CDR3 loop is CAIAEALSNTGELFF.

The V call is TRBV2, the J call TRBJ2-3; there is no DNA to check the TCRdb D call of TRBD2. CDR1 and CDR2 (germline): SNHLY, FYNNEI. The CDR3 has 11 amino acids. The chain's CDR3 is CAREVGDTQYF. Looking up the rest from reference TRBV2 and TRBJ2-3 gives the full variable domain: EPEVTQTPSHQVTQMGQEVILRCVPISNHLYFYWYRQILGQKVEFLVSFYNNEISEKSEIFDDQFSVERPDGSNFTLKIRSTKLEDSAMYFCAREVGDTQYFGPGTRLTVL.

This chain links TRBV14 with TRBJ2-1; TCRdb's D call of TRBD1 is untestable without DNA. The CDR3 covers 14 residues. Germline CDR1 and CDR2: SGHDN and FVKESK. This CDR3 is CASSQALVSGRQFF.

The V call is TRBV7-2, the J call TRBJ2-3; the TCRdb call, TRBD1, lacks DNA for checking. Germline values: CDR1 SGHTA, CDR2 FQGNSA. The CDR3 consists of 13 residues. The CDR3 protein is CASSPGGADTQYF. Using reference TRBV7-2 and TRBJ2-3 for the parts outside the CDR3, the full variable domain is GAGVSQSPSNKVTEKGKDVELRCDPISGHTALYWYRQSLGQGLEFLIYFQGNSAPDKSGLPSDRFSAERTGGSVSTLTIQRTQQEDSAVYLCASSPGGADTQYFGPGTRLTVL.

CDR3 residues: CASSLVGGSTGELFF. The gene calls are TRBV5-1 and TRBJ2-2. Germline loops: CDR1 SGHRS, CDR2 YFSETQ. This CDR3 has 15 amino acids.

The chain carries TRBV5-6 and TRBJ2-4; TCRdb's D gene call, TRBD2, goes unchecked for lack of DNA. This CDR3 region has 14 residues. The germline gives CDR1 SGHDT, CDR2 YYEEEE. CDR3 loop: CASSWRVAKNIQYF.

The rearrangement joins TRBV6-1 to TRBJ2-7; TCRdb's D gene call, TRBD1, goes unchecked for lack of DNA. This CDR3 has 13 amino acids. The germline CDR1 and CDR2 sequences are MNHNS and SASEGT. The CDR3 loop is CASGAGEIYEQYF.

CDR3 sequence reads: CASSRGGLKHNEQFF. The chain recombines TRBV3-1 with TRBJ2-1; TCRdb indicates TRBD2, and absent DNA this call remains unverified. This CDR3 region has 15 residues. The germline CDR1 and CDR2 sequences are LGHDT and YNNKEL (reference sequence).

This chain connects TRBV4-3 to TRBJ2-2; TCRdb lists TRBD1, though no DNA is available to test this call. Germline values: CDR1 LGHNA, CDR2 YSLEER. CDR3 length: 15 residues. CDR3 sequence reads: CASSPIGGERGELFF.

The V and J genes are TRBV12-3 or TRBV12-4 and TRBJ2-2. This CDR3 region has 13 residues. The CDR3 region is CASRRTLTGELFF.

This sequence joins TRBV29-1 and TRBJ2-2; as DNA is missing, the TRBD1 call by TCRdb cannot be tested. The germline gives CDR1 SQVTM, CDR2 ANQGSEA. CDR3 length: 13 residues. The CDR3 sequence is CSVPGQGTGELFF.

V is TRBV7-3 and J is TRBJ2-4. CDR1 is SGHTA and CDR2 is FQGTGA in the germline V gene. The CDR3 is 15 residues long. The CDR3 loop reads CASSPATLAKNIQYF.

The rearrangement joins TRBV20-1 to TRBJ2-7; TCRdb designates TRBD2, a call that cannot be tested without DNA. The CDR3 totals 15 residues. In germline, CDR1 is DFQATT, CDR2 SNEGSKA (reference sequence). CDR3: CSAQGGGSPSYEQYF.

This CDR3 reads CASSSTGTASNQPQHF. This chain joins TRBV7-9 and TRBJ1-5; TCRdb's D gene call, TRBD1, goes unchecked for lack of DNA. Germline CDR1 reads SEHNR; CDR2 reads FQNEAQ (reference sequence). This CDR3 comprises 16 residues. Full variable domain (outside the CDR3, taken from reference TRBV7-9 and TRBJ1-5): DTGVSQNPRHKITKRGQNVTFRCDPISEHNRLYWYRQTLGQGPEFLTYFQNEAQLEKSRLLSDRFSAERPKGSFSTLEIQRTEQGDSAMYLCASSSTGTASNQPQHFGDGTRLSIL.